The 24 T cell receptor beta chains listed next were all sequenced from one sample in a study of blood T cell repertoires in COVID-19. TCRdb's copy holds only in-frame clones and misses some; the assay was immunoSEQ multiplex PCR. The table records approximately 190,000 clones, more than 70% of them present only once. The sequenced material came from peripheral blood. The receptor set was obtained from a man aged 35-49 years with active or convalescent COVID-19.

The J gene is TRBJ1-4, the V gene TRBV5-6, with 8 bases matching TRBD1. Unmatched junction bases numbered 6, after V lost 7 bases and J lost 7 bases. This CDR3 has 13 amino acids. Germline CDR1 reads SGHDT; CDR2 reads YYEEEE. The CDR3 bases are TGTGCCAGCTCCCGGGACAGGTCTGAAAAACTGTTTTTT. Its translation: CASSRDRSEKLFF.

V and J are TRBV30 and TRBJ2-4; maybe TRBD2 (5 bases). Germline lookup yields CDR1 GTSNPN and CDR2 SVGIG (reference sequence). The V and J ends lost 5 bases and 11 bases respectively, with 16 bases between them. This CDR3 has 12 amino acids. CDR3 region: CAWGPGDSVQYF. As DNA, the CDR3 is TGTGCCTGGGGCCCCGGGGATAGCGTTCAGTACTTC. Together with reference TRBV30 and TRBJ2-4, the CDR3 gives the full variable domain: SQTIHQWPATLVQPVGSPLSLECTVEGTSNPNLYWYRQAAGRGLQLLFYSVGIGQISSEVPQNLSASRPQDRQFILSSKKLLLSDSGFYLCAWGPGDSVQYFGAGTRLSVL.

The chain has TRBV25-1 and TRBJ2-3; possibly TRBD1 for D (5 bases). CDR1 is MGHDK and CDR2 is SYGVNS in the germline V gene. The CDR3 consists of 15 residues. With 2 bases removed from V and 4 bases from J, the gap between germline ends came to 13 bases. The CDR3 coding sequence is TGTGCCAGCAGTGAAGGGCAGGGCCATTCAGATACGCAGTATTTT. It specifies CASSEGQGHSDTQYF.

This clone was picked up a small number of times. DNA for the CDR3: TGTGCCAGCAGCGCGGGACTAGCGCGAGACTACGAGCAGTACTTC. Residues: CASSAGLARDYEQYF. This chain joins TRBV4-2 and TRBJ2-7; 10 positions match TRBD2. This CDR3 is built from 15 residues. J lost 3 bases, V lost 5 bases, and 7 bases had no gene match. CDR1 and CDR2 from the germline V gene are LGHNA and YNFKEQ.

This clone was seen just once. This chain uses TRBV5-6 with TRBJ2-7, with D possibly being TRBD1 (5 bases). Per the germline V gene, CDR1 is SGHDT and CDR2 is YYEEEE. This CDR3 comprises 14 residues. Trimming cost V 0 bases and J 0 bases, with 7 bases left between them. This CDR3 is CASSLGQGSYEQYF. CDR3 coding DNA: TGTGCCAGCAGCTTGGGTCAGGGCTCCTACGAGCAGTACTTC.

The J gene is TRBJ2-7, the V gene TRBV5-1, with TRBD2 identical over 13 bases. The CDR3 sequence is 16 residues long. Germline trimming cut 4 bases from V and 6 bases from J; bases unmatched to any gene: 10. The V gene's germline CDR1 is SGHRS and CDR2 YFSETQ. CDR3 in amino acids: CASSNVGLAGAGEQYF. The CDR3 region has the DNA TGCGCCAGCAGCAATGTCGGACTAGCGGGAGCTGGCGAGCAGTACTTC.

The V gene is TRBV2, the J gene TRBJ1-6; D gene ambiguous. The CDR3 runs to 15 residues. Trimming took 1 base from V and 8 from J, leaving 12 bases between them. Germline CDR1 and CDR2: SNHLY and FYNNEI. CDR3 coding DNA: TGTGCCAGCAGTGAAGGATATACTTCCTATTCACCCCTCCACTTT. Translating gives CASSEGYTSYSPLHF.

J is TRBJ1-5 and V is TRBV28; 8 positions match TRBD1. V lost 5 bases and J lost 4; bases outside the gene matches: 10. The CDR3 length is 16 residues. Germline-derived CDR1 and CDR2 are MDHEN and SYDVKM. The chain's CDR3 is CASSRLDRVTNQPQHF. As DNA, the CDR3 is TGTGCCAGCAGTCGGCTGGACAGGGTCACAAATCAGCCCCAGCATTTT.

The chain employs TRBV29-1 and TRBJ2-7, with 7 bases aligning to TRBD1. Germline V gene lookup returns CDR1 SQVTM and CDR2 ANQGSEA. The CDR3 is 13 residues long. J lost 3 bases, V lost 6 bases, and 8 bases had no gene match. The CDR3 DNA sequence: TGCAGCGTCGAGACAGGGAAACACTACGAGCAGTACTTC. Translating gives CSVETGKHYEQYF.

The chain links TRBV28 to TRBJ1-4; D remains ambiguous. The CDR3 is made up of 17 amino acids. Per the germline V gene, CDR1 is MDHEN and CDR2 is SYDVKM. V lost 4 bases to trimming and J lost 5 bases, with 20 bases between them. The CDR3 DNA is TGTGCCAGCAGTTCACGTTACAAGGCGGCAAGGAATGAAAAACTGTTTTTT. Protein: CASSSRYKAARNEKLFF. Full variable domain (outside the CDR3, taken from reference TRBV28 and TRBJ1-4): DVKVTQSSRYLVKRTGEKVFLECVQDMDHENMFWYRQDPGLGLRLIYFSYDVKMKEKGDIPEGYSVSREKKERFSLILESASTNQTSMYLCASSSRYKAARNEKLFFGSGTQLSVL.

CDR3 coding DNA: TGTGCCAGCAGCTTAATAGCGAACACTGAAGCTTTCTTT. It translates to CASSLIANTEAFF. V is TRBV7-2 and J is TRBJ1-1; no firm D call. CDR3 size: 13 residues. V was clipped by 2 bases and J by 1 base, with 5 bases between them. The germline V gene has CDR1 SGHTA and CDR2 FQGNSA. The variable domain in full, with the rest retrieved from reference TRBV7-2 and TRBJ1-1, is GAGVSQSPSNKVTEKGKDVELRCDPISGHTALYWYRQSLGQGLEFLIYFQGNSAPDKSGLPSDRFSAERTGGSVSTLTIQRTQQEDSAVYLCASSLIANTEAFFGQGTRLTVV.

CDR3 protein: CASSPGGLAGGYEQYF. In DNA form, the CDR3 reads TGTGCCAGCAGCCCGGGGGGACTAGCGGGAGGATACGAGCAGTACTTC. This chain uses TRBV5-6 with TRBJ2-7; 15 bases align to TRBD2. Germline CDR1 is SGHDT and CDR2 is YYEEEE. The V segment lost 4 bases and the J segment 4 bases; nucleotides outside the gene matches: 6. This CDR3 region has 16 residues. The entire variable domain, with the rest obtained from reference TRBV5-6 and TRBJ2-7, is as follows: DAGVTQSPTHLIKTRGQQVTLRCSPKSGHDTVSWYQQALGQGPQFIFQYYEEEERQRGNFPDRFSGHQFPNYSSELNVNALLLGDSALYLCASSPGGLAGGYEQYFGPGTRLTVT.

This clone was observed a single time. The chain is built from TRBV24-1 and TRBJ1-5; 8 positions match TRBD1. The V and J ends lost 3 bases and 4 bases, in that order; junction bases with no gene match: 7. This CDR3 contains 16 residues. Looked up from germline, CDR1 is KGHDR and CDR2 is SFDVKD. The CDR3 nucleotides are TGTGCCACCAGTGATCCGACACAGGGGGGAAATCAGCCCCAGCATTTT. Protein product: CATSDPTQGGNQPQHF.

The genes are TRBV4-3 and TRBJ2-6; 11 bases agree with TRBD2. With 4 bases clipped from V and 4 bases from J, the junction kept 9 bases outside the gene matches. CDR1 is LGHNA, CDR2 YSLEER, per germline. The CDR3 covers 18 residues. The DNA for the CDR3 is TGCGCCAGCAGCCCCCGATTAGCGGGGGGGCTGGGGGCCAACGTCCTGACTTTC. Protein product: CASSPRLAGGLGANVLTF.

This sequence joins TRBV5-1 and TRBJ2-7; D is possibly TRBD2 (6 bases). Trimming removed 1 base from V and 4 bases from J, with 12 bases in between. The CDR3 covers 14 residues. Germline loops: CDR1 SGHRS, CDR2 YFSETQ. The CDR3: CASSLLGGPYEQYF. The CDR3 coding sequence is TGCGCCAGCAGCTTGTTGGGGGGACCTTACGAGCAGTACTTC.

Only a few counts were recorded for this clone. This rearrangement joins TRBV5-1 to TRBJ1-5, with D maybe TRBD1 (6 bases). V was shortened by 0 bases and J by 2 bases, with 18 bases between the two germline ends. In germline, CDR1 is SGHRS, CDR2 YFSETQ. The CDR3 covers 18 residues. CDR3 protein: CASSLDPTGLGGNQPQHF. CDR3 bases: TGCGCCAGCAGCTTGGACCCGACAGGTCTCGGGGGCAATCAGCCCCAGCATTTT.

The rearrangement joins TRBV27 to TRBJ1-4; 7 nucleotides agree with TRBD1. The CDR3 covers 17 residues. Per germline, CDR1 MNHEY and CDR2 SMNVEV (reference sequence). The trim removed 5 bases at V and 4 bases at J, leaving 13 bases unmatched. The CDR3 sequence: CASSPSGQAARNEKLFF. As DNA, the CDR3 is TGTGCCAGCAGTCCCTCCGGACAGGCGGCCCGTAATGAAAAACTGTTTTTT.

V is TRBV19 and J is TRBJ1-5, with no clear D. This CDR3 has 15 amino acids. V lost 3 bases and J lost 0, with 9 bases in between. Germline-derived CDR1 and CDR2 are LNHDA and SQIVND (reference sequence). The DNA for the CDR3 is TGTGCCAGTAGTATGGGCCCCTATAGCAATCAGCCCCAGCATTTT. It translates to CASSMGPYSNQPQHF.

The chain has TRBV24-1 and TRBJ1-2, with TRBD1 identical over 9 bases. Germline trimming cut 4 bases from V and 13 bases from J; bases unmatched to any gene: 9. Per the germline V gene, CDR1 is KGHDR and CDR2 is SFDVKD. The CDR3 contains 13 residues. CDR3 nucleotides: TGTGCCACCAGTGAGCGGGGACAGGGTCCTTTCACCTTC. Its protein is CATSERGQGPFTF.

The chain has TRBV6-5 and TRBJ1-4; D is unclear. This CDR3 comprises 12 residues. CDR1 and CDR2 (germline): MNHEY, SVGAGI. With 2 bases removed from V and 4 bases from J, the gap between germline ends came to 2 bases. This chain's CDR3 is CASSYHNEKLFF. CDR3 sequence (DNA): TGTGCCAGCAGTTACCATAATGAAAAACTGTTTTTT.

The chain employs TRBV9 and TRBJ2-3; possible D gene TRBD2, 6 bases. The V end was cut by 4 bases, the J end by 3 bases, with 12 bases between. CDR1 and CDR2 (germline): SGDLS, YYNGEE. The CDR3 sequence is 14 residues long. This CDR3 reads CASSRTGTTDTQYF. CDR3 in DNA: TGTGCCAGCAGCCGTACCGGGACTACAGATACGCAGTATTTT.

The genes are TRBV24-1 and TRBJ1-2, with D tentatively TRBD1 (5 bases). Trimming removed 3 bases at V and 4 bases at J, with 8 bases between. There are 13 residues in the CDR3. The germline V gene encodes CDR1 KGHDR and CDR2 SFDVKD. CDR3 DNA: TGTGCCACCAGTGATCCCGACAGCTATGGCTACACCTTC. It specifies CATSDPDSYGYTF.

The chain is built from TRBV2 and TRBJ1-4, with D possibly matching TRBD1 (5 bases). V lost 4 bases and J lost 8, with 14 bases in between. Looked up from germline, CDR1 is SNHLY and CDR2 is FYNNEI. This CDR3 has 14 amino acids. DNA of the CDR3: TGTGCCAGCAGTGGTCAGGGATCGTGGGAAAAACTGTTTTTT. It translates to CASSGQGSWEKLFF. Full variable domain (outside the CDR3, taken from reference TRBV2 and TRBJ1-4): EPEVTQTPSHQVTQMGQEVILRCVPISNHLYFYWYRQILGQKVEFLVSFYNNEISEKSEIFDDQFSVERPDGSNFTLKIRSTKLEDSAMYFCASSGQGSWEKLFFGSGTQLSVL.

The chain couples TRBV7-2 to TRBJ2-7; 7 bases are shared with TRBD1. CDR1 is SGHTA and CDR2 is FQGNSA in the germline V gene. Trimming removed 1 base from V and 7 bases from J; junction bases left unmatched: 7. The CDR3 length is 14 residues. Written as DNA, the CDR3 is TGTGCCAGCAGCTTAGTGGACAGGACTTGGGAGCAGTACTTC. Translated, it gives CASSLVDRTWEQYF.